These 23 T cell receptor beta chains came from one sample sequenced in a study of blood T cell repertoires in COVID-19. The protocol was immunoSEQ multiplex PCR, while the TCRdb copy is restricted to in-frame clones and leaves out a portion. The data hold 80,000 to 100,000 clones, with 90% observed a single time. What was sequenced was peripheral blood. These receptors came from a man aged 55 to 70 with acute or convalescent COVID-19.

V and J are TRBV10-2 and TRBJ2-3; 13 bases line up with TRBD2. CDR1 and CDR2 from the germline V gene are WSHSY and SAAADI. The CDR3 has 16 amino acids. J lost 1 base, V lost 6 bases, and 4 bases had no gene match. This chain's CDR3 is CASRRTSGGRTDTQYF. CDR3 bases: TGCGCCAGCAGGCGGACTAGCGGGGGCCGCACAGATACGCAGTATTTT.

V gene TRBV4-2 combines with J gene TRBJ2-1, with 7 nucleotides matching TRBD2. The CDR3 has 15 amino acids. V lost 0 bases and J lost 6; bases outside the gene matches: 5. In germline, CDR1 is LGHNA, CDR2 YNFKEQ. As DNA, the CDR3 is TGTGCCAGCAGCCAAGATGCGGGGGACGGCAATGAGCAGTTCTTC. It specifies CASSQDAGDGNEQFF.

This chain links TRBV5-6 with TRBJ1-1; D not resolved. Per germline, CDR1 SGHDT and CDR2 YYEEEE. V was pared by 0 bases and J by 8 bases, with 8 bases between. The CDR3 extends over 12 amino acids. The CDR3 nucleotides read TGTGCCAGCAGCTTGGGACCGGGAGAAGCTTTCTTT. Translation gives CASSLGPGEAFF.

This chain joins TRBV7-9 and TRBJ2-1; weak D call: TRBD1 (5 bases). Between the trimmed V and J ends, which lost 2 bases and 1 base, there was a span of 9 bases. The CDR3 runs 15 residues. Per germline, CDR1 SEHNR and CDR2 FQNEAQ (reference sequence). CDR3 loop: CASSLTAGSYNEQFF. The CDR3 DNA is TGTGCCAGCAGCTTAACAGCAGGGTCCTACAATGAGCAGTTCTTC.

This clone came up once. V usage is TRBV19 and J usage is TRBJ1-2; tentatively, D is TRBD1 (5 bases). Germline-derived CDR1 and CDR2 are LNHDA and SQIVND (reference sequence). The V end was cut by 0 bases, the J end by 5 bases, with 7 bases between. There are 13 residues in the CDR3. The CDR3 region has the DNA TGTGCCAGTAGTATAGAGAACAGGTATGGCTACACCTTC. This encodes CASSIENRYGYTF.

The rearrangement joins TRBV6-4 to TRBJ1-1; D possibly corresponds to TRBD1 (6 bases). V shed 4 bases and J shed 5 bases, with 11 bases lying between them. The CDR3 contains 13 residues. CDR1 is MRHNA, CDR2 SNTAGT, per germline. Here the CDR3 reads CASSAEGGTEAFF. The CDR3 DNA reads as TGTGCCAGCAGTGCTGAGGGGGGGACTGAAGCTTTCTTT.

The CDR3 nucleotides are TGTGCCAGCAGTTTTTTTACAGAAAAACTGTTTTTT. Translated, it gives CASSFFTEKLFF. The chain has TRBV28 and TRBJ1-4; the D is unclear. Germline CDR1 reads MDHEN; CDR2 reads SYDVKM. The CDR3 loop spans 12 amino acids. The V end lost 3 bases, the J end lost 8 bases, and 7 bases lay between the germline ends. The variable domain in full, with the rest retrieved from reference TRBV28 and TRBJ1-4, is DVKVTQSSRYLVKRTGEKVFLECVQDMDHENMFWYRQDPGLGLRLIYFSYDVKMKEKGDIPEGYSVSREKKERFSLILESASTNQTSMYLCASSFFTEKLFFGSGTQLSVL.

The chain has TRBV6-6 and TRBJ1-5, with 8 positions matching TRBD1. The CDR3 spans 14 residues. V lost 6 bases and J lost 6; bases outside the gene matches: 7. Germline V gene data show CDR1 as MNHNY and CDR2 as SVGAGI (reference sequence). CDR3 amino acids: CASRLQGVGQPQHF. The CDR3 DNA reads TGTGCCAGCAGGCTACAGGGGGTTGGTCAGCCCCAGCATTTT.

V and J are TRBV6-5 and TRBJ2-2; D gene unclear. Trimming took 6 bases from V and 4 from J, leaving 9 bases between them. Germline assignment: CDR1 MNHEY and CDR2 SVGAGI. There are 13 residues in the CDR3. CDR3 region: CASSHKITGELFF. Written as DNA, the CDR3 is TGTGCCAGCAGCCACAAGATCACCGGGGAGCTGTTTTTT.

This sequence joins TRBV20-1 and TRBJ2-6; the D is unclear. This CDR3 comprises 10 residues. The germline gives CDR1 DFQATT, CDR2 SNEGSKA (reference sequence). The CDR3 nucleotides are TGCAGCGCTGGGGCCAACGTCCTGACTTTC. This codes for CSAGANVLTF.

The genes are TRBV3-1 (or the pseudogene TRBV3-2) and TRBJ2-1, with D perhaps matching TRBD2 (6 bases). This CDR3 comprises 15 residues. V was trimmed by 4 bases and J by 2 bases, leaving 12 bases between them. The germline V gene encodes CDR1 LGHDT and CDR2 YNNKEL (reference sequence). The CDR3 spells CASSRMTSPYNEQFF. DNA for the CDR3: TGTGCCAGCAGCCGAATGACTAGTCCCTACAATGAGCAGTTCTTC.

V usage is TRBV6-5 and J usage is TRBJ1-1; D call uncertain. With 0 bases removed from V and 4 bases from J, the gap between germline ends came to 9 bases. CDR3 length: 14 amino acids. Germline V CDR1 and CDR2: MNHEY, SVGAGI. In DNA form, the CDR3 reads TGTGCCAGCAGTTACTCTGGAGGGAGCACTGAAGCTTTCTTT. Protein: CASSYSGGSTEAFF.

The chain couples TRBV30 to TRBJ2-7, with D possibly TRBD2 on 5 matching bases. Looked up from germline, CDR1 is GTSNPN and CDR2 is SVGIG (reference sequence). V shed 4 bases and J shed 0 bases, with 10 bases lying between them. The CDR3 extends over 13 amino acids. The CDR3 here is CAWNSGNSYEQYF. CDR3 DNA sequence: TGTGCCTGGAACAGCGGAAACTCCTACGAGCAGTACTTC.

The rearrangement links TRBV3-1 (or the pseudogene TRBV3-2) to TRBJ1-2; D is uncertain. The CDR3 spans 15 residues. V lost 4 bases and J lost 3, with 15 bases in between. CDR1 is LGHDT and CDR2 is YNNKEL in the germline V gene (reference sequence). This CDR3 reads CASSPRYSGDYGYTF. In nucleotides, the CDR3 is TGTGCCAGCAGCCCGCGTTACTCGGGAGACTATGGCTACACCTTC.

The V call is TRBV5-6, the J call TRBJ2-2; weak D call: TRBD1 (5 bases). The CDR3 extends over 16 amino acids. Germline CDR1 and CDR2: SGHDT and YYEEEE. V lost 0 bases, J lost 2 bases, and 11 bases lay in between. CDR3 nucleotides: TGTGCCAGCAGCTTGGGACAGACGCGAAACACCGGGGAGCTGTTTTTT. Its translation: CASSLGQTRNTGELFF.

The V gene is TRBV28, the J gene TRBJ1-4; 7 nucleotides line up with TRBD1. J gave up 5 bases and V 6 bases, and 12 bases lay outside the gene matches. CDR1 MDHEN and CDR2 SYDVKM come from the germline V gene. The CDR3 length is 16 residues. CDR3 sequence (DNA): TGTGCCAGCAGCCTTCCCAGGGGGAAGGCCAATGAAAAACTGTTTTTT. This codes for CASSLPRGKANEKLFF.

This clone was counted a single time. A read error may account for a junction end that differs from germline. The chain employs TRBV7-6 and TRBJ1-1, with D perhaps TRBD1 (6 bases). Germline loops: CDR1 SGHVS, CDR2 FNYEAQ. The length of the CDR3 is 14 residues. The CDR3 DNA follows: TGTGCCAGCAGCCTAGCACACAGGGTCTCCCAGCCTTTCTTT. Translated: CASSLAHRVSQPFF.

This chain connects TRBV7-2 to TRBJ2-5; tentatively, D is TRBD2 (5 bases). Per the germline V gene, CDR1 is SGHTA and CDR2 is FQGNSA. The CDR3 totals 13 residues. Deletions cut 1 base from V and 2 bases from J, with 5 bases between. The CDR3 loop is CASSLGLQETQYF. CDR3 bases: TGTGCCAGCAGCTTAGGACTACAAGAGACCCAGTACTTC. The full variable domain, with the rest looked up from reference TRBV7-2 and TRBJ2-5, is GAGVSQSPSNKVTEKGKDVELRCDPISGHTALYWYRQSLGQGLEFLIYFQGNSAPDKSGLPSDRFSAERTGGSVSTLTIQRTQQEDSAVYLCASSLGLQETQYFGPGTRLLVL.

This sequence joins TRBV6-4 and TRBJ1-2, with TRBD1 matching over 7 bases. With V trimmed by 6 bases and J by 4 bases, 5 bases remained unmatched. The CDR3 has 13 amino acids. Germline V gene sequence: CDR1 MRHNA, CDR2 SNTAGT. The CDR3: CASRETGTYGYTF. DNA of the CDR3: TGTGCCAGCAGAGAGACAGGGACCTATGGCTACACCTTC.

CDR3 region: CASSWGGRSSGNTIYF. CDR3 coding DNA: TGCGCCAGCAGCTGGGGGGGACGGAGCTCTGGAAACACCATATATTTT. This chain joins TRBV5-1 and TRBJ1-3; perhaps TRBD1 as D (5 bases). V was shortened by 3 bases and J by 0 bases, with 13 bases between the two germline ends. The CDR3 consists of 16 residues. The germline gives CDR1 SGHRS, CDR2 YFSETQ.

This clone was seen once. The V and J genes are TRBV4-1 and TRBJ1-6; 8 nucleotides align to TRBD1. Germline V gene data show CDR1 as MGHRA and CDR2 as YSYEKL. This CDR3 has 18 residues. The V and J ends lost 2 bases and 7 bases, in that order; junction bases with no gene match: 13. CDR3 nucleotide sequence: TGCGCCAGCAGCCAACGCCCACAGGGGGTGCCGCCGAATTCACCCCTCCACTTT. Translated: CASSQRPQGVPPNSPLHF.

This sequence joins TRBV19 and TRBJ1-3, with 7 bases fitting TRBD1. J was trimmed by 0 bases and V by 2 bases; bases with no gene match: 7. The CDR3 spans 17 residues. Germline V gene data show CDR1 as LNHDA and CDR2 as SQIVND (reference sequence). In DNA, the CDR3 is TGTGCCAGTAGTATATTTTCGGGACAGAGCTCTGGAAACACCATATATTTT. Translating gives CASSIFSGQSSGNTIYF.

This sequence joins TRBV2 and TRBJ2-5, with TRBD2 identical over 7 bases. CDR3 length equals 16 residues. Trimming at V came to 4 bases and at J to 4 bases, leaving 12 bases not matched to a gene. Germline CDR1 is SNHLY and CDR2 is FYNNEI. CDR3 DNA: TGTGCCAGCAGTGGCGGGTGGCGGGGGTTACGAGAGACCCAGTACTTC. It specifies CASSGGWRGLRETQYF. Full variable domain (rest looked up from reference TRBV2 and TRBJ2-5): EPEVTQTPSHQVTQMGQEVILRCVPISNHLYFYWYRQILGQKVEFLVSFYNNEISEKSEIFDDQFSVERPDGSNFTLKIRSTKLEDSAMYFCASSGGWRGLRETQYFGPGTRLLVL.